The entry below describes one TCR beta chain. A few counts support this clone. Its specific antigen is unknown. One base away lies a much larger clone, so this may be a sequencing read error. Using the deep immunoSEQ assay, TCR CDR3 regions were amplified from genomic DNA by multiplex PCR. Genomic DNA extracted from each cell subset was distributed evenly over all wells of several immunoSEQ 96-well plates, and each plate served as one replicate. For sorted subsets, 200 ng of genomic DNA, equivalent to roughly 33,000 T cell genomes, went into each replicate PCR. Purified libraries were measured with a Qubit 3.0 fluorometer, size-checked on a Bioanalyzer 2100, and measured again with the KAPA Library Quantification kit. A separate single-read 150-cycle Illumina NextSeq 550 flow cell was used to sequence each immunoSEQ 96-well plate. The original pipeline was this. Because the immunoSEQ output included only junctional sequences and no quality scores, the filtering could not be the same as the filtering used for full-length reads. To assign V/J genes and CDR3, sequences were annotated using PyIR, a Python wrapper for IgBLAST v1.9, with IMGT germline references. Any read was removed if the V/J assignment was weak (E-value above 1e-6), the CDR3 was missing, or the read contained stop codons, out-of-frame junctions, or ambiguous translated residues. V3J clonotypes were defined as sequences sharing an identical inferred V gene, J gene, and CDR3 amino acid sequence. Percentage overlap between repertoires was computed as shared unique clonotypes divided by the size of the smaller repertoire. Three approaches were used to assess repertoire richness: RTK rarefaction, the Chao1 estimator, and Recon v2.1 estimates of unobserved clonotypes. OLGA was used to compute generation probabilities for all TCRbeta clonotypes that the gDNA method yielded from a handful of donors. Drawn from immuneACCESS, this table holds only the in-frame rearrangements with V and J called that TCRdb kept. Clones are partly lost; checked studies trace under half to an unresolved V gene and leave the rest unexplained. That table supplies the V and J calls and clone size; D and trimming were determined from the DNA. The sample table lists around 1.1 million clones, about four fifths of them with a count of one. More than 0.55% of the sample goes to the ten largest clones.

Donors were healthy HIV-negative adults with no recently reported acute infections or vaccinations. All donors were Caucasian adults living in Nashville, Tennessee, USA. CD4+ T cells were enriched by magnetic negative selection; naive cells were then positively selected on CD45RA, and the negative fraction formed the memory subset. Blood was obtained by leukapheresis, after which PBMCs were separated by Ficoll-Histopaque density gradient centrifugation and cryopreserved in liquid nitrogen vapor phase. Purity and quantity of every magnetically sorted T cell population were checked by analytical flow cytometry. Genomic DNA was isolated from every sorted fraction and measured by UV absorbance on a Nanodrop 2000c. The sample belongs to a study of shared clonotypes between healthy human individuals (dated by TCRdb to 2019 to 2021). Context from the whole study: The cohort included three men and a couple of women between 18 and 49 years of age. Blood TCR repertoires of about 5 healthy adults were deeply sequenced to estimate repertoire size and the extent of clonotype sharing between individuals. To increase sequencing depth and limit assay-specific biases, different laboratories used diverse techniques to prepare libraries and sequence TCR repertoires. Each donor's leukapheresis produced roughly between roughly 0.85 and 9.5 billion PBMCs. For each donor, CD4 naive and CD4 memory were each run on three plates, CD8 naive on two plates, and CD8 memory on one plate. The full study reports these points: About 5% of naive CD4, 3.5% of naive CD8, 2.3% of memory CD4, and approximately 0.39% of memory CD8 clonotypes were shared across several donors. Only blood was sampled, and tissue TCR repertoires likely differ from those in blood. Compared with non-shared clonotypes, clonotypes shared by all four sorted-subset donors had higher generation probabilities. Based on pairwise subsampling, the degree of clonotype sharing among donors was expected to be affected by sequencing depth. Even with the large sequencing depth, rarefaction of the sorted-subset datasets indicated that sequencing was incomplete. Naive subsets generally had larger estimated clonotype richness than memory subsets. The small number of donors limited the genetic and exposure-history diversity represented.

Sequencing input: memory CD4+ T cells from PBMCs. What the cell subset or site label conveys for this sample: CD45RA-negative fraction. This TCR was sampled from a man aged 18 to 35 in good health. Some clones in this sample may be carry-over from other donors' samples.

The DNA sequence is given as TGTGCCAGCAGTTTGAACAGGGACACTGAAGCTTTCTTT. Translated, this gives CASSLNRDTEAFF. The chain is made from TRBV28 and TRBJ1-1, with TRBD1 as a weak D call on 6 bases. Between the V and J ends, shortened by 3 bases and 3 bases respectively, the junction contains 8 bases. Reading the germline V gene gives CDR1 MDHEN and CDR2 SYDVKM. Reading from cysteine to phenylalanine, the CDR3 counts 13 amino acids. The DNA shown is the 39-base CDR3, in frame from base 1.